Listed below are T cell receptor beta chains from one sample, sequenced in a study of T-cell memory formation after mild COVID-19. A single record per CDR3 protein comes from TCRdb applying MiXCR to the 5' RACE reads. The sample contains hundreds of thousands of distinct CDR3 sequences, about 23% of which appear only once. The sequencing input was PBMCs or a T cell subset sorted from them (not recorded which). The origin of the receptors is an adult woman who had mild COVID-19 (a few samples of this study predate the infection). Cell type and time point are not known. CDR3s include the opening cysteine and the closing phenylalanine or tryptophan. The order of the fields is J gene, CDR3 length, D gene, V gene, clone size, CDR3 protein, CDR3 DNA. The D gene is left open where the match is weak. The size entry is marked missing in some rows and otherwise reads once, few, many or a size class.

TRBJ2-4	16	.	TRBV5-4	few	CASSPKMGQGVDIQYF	TGTGCCAGCAGCCCCAAAATGGGGCAGGGTGTAGACATTCAGTACTTC
TRBJ2-3	14	.	TRBV5-1	.	CASSLERPGDTQYF	TGCGCCAGCAGCTTGGAACGGCCAGGGGATACGCAGTATTTT
TRBJ2-5	16	.	TRBV7-3	.	CASSLNPDTGKETQYF	TGTGCCAGCAGCTTAAATCCAGATACGGGAAAAGAGACCCAGTACTTC
TRBJ2-3	16	TRBD2	TRBV18	once	CASSPRVAGFTDTQYF	TGTGCCAGCTCACCTCGGGTAGCGGGCTTCACAGATACGCAGTATTTT
TRBJ1-1	15	.	TRBV4-3	.	CASSQDQRRNTEAFF	TGCGCCAGCAGCCAAGATCAAAGGAGGAACACTGAAGCTTTCTTT
TRBJ2-5	15	TRBD2	TRBV4-1	.	CASSQEGRVQETQYF	TGCGCCAGCAGCCAAGAAGGGAGGGTCCAAGAGACCCAGTACTTC
TRBJ2-3	14	.	TRBV5-1	many	CASSLNRAEDTQYF	TGCGCCAGCAGCTTGAATCGAGCAGAAGATACGCAGTATTTT
TRBJ2-1	15	TRBD2	TRBV4-1	once	CASSLGTSGGGEQFF	TGCGCCAGCAGCCTTGGGACTAGCGGGGGCGGTGAGCAGTTCTTC
TRBJ2-2	16	.	TRBV18	few	CASSPLPGGFTGELFF	TGTGCCAGCTCACCACTCCCGGGCGGCTTCACCGGGGAGCTGTTTTTT
TRBJ2-7	14	TRBD2	TRBV6-2/TRBV6-3	.	CASSSAGVSYEQYF	TGTGCCAGCAGTTCTGCGGGAGTGTCCTACGAGCAGTACTTC
TRBJ2-7	13	.	TRBV29-1	.	CSVRTANLYEQYF	TGCAGCGTTCGGACAGCGAACCTCTACGAGCAGTACTTC
TRBJ2-7	12	.	TRBV11-2	few	CASSLDTSFALF	TGTGCCAGCAGCTTAGATACTTCTTTTGCTCTATTC
TRBJ2-2	15	TRBD2	TRBV12-3/TRBV12-4	many	CASRPSGRNTGELFF	TGTGCCAGCCGACCTAGCGGGCGAAACACCGGGGAGCTGTTTTTT
TRBJ2-7	18	.	TRBV4-1	.	CASSQDPRLRARTYEQYF	TGCGCCAGCAGCCAAGATCCTCGGCTGAGGGCCCGGACCTACGAGCAGTACTTC
TRBJ1-2	17	TRBD1	TRBV7-2	few	CASSSDRVYLQGGGYTF	TGTGCCAGCAGCTCCGACAGGGTATACCTACAGGGCGGTGGCTACACCTTC
TRBJ2-5	15	TRBD2	TRBV20-1	few	CSARAPSGGQETQYF	TGCAGTGCTAGAGCGCCTAGCGGAGGGCAAGAGACCCAGTACTTC
TRBJ2-7	15	.	TRBV5-1	once	CASSPTAAQTYEQYF	TGCGCCAGCAGCCCAACAGCGGCCCAGACGTACGAGCAGTACTTC
TRBJ2-7	15	.	TRBV6-5	.	CASRHKADTTYEQYF	TGTGCCAGCAGGCATAAGGCGGACACAACCTACGAGCAGTACTTC
TRBJ1-1	12	.	TRBV18	.	CASSRQADEAFF	TGTGCCAGCTCGCGGCAGGCAGATGAAGCTTTCTTT
TRBJ2-3	16	.	TRBV9	.	CASSFNGGPGADTQYF	TGTGCCAGCAGCTTCAACGGAGGCCCCGGGGCAGATACGCAGTATTTT
TRBJ2-3	17	.	TRBV7-6	many	CASSLGSGAYHTDTQYF	TGTGCCAGCAGCTTGGGGTCAGGGGCCTATCACACAGATACGCAGTATTTT
TRBJ2-2	16	TRBD1	TRBV24-1	few	CATSPTTGFDTGELFF	TGTGCCACCAGTCCAACGACAGGGTTCGACACCGGGGAGCTGTTTTTT